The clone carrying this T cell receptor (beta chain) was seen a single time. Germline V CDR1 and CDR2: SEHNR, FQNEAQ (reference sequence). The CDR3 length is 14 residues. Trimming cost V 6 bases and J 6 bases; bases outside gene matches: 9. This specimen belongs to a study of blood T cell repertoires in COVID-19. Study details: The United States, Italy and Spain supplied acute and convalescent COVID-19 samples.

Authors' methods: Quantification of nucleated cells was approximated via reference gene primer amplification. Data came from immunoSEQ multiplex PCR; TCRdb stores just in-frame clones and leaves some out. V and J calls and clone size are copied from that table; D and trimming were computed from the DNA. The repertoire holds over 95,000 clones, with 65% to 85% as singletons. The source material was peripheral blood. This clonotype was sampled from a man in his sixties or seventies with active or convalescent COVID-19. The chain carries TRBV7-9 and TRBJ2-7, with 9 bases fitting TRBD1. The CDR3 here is CASRKWDRVTEQYF. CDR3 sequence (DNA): TGTGCCAGCAGAAAATGGGACAGGGTCACCGAGCAGTACTTC.